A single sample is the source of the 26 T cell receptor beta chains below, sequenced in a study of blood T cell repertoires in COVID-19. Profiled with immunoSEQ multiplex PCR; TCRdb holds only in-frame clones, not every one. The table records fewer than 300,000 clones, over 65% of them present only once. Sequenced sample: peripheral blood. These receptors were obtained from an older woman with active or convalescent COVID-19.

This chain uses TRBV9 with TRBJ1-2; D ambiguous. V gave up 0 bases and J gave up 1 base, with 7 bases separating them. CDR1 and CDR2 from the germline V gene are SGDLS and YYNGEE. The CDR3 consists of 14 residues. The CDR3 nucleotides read TGTGCCAGCAGCGTAGAACCGGGTAACTATGGCTACACCTTC. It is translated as CASSVEPGNYGYTF.

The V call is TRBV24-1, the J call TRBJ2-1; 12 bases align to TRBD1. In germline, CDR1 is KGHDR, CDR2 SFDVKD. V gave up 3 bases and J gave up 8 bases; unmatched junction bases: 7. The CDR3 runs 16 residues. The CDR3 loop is CATSDTGTGGQYEQFF. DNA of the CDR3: TGTGCCACCAGTGATACCGGGACAGGGGGCCAGTATGAGCAGTTCTTC.

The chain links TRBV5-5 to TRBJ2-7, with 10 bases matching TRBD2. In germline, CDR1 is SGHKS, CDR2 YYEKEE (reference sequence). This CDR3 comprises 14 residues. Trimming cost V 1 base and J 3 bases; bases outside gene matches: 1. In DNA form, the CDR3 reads TGTGCCAGCAGCTTGTCTAGCGGGGGCTACGAGCAGTACTTC. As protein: CASSLSSGGYEQYF.

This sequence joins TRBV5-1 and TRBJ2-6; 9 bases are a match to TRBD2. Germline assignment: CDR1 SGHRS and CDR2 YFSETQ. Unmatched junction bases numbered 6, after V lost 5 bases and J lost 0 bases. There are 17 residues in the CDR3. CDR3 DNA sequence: TGCGCCAGCAGGATTCTAGCGGGACCCTCTGGGGCCAACGTCCTGACTTTC. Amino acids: CASRILAGPSGANVLTF.

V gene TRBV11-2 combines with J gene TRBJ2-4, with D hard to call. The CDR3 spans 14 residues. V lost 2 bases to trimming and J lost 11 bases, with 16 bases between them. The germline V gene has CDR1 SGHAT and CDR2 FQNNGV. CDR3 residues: CASSLSQVTYLQYF. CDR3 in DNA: TGTGCCAGCAGCTTATCCCAGGTTACTTATCTTCAGTACTTC.

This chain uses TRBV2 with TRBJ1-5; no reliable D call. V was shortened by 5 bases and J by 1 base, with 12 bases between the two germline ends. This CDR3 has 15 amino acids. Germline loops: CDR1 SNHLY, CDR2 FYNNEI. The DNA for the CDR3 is TGTGCCAGCAGTACGGGGTTCGGGAGCAATCAGCCCCAGCATTTT. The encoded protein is CASSTGFGSNQPQHF.

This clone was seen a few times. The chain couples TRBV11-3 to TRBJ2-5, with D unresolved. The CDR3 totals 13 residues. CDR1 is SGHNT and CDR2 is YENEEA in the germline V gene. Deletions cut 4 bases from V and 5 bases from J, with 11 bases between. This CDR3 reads CASSSGPWETQYF. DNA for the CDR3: TGTGCCAGCAGCTCTGGCCCCTGGGAGACCCAGTACTTC.

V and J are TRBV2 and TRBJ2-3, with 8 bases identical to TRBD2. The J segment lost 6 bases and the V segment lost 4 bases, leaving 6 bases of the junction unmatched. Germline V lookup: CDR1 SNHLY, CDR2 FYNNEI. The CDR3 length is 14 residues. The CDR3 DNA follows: TGTGCCAGCAGTGGTAGCGGGATTGCCGATACGCAGTATTTT. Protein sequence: CASSGSGIADTQYF.

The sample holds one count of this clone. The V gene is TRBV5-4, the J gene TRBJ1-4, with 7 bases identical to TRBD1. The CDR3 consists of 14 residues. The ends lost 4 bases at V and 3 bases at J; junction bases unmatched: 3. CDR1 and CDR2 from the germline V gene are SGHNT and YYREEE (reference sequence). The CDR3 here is CASSRDSANEKLFF. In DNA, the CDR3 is TGTGCCAGCAGCCGGGACAGCGCTAATGAAAAACTGTTTTTT.

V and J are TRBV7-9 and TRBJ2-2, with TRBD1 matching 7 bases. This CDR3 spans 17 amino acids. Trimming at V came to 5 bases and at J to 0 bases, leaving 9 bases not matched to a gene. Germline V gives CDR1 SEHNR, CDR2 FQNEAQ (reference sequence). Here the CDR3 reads CASSPLPTGSNTGELFF. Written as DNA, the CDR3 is TGTGCCAGCAGCCCCCTTCCGACAGGGTCGAACACCGGGGAGCTGTTTTTT.

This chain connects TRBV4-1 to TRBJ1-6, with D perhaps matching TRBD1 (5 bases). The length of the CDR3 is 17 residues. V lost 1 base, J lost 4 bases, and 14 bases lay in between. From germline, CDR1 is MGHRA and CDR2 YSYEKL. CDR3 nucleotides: TGCGCCAGCAGCCAAGCCCTGACAGCTGTTTATAATTCACCCCTCCACTTT. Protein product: CASSQALTAVYNSPLHF.

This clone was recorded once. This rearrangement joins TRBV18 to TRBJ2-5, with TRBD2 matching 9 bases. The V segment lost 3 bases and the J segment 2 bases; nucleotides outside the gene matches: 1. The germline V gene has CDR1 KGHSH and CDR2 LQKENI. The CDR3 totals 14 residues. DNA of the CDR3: TGTGCCAGCTCACCGACTAGCGGTCAAGAGACCCAGTACTTC. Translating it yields CASSPTSGQETQYF.

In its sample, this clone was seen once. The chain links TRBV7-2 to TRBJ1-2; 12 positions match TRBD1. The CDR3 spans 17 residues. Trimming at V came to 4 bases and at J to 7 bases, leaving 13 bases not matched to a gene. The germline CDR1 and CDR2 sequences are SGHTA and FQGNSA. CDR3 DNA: TGTGCCAGCAGCTCCTTAAGGGGGACAGGGGGCTGGGGTGGCTACACCTTC. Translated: CASSSLRGTGGWGGYTF.

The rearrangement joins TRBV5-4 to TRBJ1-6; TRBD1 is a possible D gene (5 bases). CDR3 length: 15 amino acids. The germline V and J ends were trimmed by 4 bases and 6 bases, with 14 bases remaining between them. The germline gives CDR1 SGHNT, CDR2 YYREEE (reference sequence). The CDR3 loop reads CASSRGGESNSPLHF. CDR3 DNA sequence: TGTGCCAGCAGCCGGGGGGGGGAGAGTAATTCACCCCTCCACTTT.

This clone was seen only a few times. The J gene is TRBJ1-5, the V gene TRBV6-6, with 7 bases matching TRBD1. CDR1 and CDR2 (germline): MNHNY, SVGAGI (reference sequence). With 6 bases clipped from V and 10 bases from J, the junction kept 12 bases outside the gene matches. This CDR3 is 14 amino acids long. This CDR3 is CASRPGQESRPQHF. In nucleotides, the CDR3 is TGTGCCAGCAGACCCGGACAGGAGTCTCGACCCCAGCATTTT.

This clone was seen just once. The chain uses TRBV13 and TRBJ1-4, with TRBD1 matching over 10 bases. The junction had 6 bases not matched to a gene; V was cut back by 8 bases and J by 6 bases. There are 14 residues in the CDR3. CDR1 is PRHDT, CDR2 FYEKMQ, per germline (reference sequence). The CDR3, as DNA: TGTGCCAGCTTCCGACAGGGGGCGGATGAAAAACTGTTTTTT. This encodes CASFRQGADEKLFF.

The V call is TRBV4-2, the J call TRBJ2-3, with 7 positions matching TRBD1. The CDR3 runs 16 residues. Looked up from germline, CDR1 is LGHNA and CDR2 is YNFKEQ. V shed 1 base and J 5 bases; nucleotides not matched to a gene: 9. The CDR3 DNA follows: TGTGCCAGCAGCCAAGTTTGGACAGGCGTGGAAGATACGCAGTATTTT. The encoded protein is CASSQVWTGVEDTQYF.

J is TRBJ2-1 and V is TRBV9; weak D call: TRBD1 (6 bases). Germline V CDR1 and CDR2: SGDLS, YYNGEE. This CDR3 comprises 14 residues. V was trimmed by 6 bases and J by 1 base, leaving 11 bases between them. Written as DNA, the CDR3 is TGTGCCAGCACCCCCCAGGGGTCCTACAATGAGCAGTTCTTC. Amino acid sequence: CASTPQGSYNEQFF.

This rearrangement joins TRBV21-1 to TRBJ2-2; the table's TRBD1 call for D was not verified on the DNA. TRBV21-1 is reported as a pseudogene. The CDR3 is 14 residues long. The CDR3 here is CARIVTGTAGELFF. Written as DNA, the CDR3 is TGTGCCAGGATCGTGACAGGGACAGCCGGGGAGCTGTTTTTT.

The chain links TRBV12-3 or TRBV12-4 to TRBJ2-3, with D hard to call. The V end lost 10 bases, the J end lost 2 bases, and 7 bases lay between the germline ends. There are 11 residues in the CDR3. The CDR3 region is CATGYTDTQYF. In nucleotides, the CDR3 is TGTGCCACCGGTTACACAGATACGCAGTATTTT.

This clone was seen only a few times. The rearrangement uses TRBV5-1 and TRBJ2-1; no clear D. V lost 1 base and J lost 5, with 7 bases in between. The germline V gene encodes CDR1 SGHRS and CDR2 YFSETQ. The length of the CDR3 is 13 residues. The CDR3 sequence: CASSLNIHNEQFF. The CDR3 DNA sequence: TGCGCCAGCAGCTTGAATATTCACAATGAGCAGTTCTTC.

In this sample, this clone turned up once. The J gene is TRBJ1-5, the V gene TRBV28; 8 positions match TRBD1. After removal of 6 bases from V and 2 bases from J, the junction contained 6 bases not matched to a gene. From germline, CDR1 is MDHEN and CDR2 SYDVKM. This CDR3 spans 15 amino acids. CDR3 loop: CASRTGGGGNQPQHF. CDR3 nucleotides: TGTGCCAGCAGAACAGGGGGAGGCGGCAATCAGCCCCAGCATTTT.

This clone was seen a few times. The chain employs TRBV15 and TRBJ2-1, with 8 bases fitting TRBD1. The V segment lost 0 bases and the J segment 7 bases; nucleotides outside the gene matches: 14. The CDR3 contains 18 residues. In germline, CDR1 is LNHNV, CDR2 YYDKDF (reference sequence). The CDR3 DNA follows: TGTGCCACCAGCAGAGATCTGGGGCGGACAGGGTCGGGGAATGAGCAGTTCTTC. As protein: CATSRDLGRTGSGNEQFF.

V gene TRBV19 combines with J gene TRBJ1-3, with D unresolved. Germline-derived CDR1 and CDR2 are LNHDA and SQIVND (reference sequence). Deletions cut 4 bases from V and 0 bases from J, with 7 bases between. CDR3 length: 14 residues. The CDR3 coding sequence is TGTGCCAGTAGTACCGGTAGCTCTGGAAACACCATATATTTT. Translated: CASSTGSSGNTIYF.

The CDR3 DNA follows: TGTGCCAGCAGCTCGGACAGGGTGAATGAAAAACTGTTTTTT. Its translation: CASSSDRVNEKLFF. The chain has TRBV7-2 and TRBJ1-4; TRBD1 matches at 8 bases. With V trimmed by 4 bases and J by 5 bases, 3 bases remained unmatched. In germline, CDR1 is SGHTA, CDR2 FQGNSA. CDR3 length: 14 amino acids.

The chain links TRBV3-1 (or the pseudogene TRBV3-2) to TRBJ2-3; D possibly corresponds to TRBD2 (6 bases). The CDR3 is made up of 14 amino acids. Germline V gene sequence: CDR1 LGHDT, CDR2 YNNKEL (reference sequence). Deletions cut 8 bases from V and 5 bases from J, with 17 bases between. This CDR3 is CASRLSGLVDTQYF. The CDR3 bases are TGTGCCAGCCGCCTGAGCGGGCTCGTAGATACGCAGTATTTT.